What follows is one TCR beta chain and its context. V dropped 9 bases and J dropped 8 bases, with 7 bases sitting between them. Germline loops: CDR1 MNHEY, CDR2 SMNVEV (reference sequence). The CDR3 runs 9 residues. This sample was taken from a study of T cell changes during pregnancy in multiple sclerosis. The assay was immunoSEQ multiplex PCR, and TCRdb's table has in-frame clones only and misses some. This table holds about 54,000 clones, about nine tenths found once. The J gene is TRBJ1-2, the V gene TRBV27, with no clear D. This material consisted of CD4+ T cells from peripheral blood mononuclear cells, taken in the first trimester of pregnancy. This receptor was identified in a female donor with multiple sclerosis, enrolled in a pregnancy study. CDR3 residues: CARVRGYTF. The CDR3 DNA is TGTGCCAGGGTTCGGGGCTACACCTTC.